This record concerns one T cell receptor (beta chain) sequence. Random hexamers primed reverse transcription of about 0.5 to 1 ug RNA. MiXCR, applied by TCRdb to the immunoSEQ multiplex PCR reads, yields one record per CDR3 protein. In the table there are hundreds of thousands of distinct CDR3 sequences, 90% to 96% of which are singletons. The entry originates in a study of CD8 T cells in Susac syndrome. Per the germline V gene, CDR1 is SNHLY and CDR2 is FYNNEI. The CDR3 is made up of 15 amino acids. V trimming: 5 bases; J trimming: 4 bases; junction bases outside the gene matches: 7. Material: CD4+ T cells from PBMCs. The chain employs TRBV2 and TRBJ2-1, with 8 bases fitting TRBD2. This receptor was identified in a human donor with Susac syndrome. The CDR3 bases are TGTGCCAGCAGTCAAGGACTAGCCGCTTACAATGAGCAGTTCTTC. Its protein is CASSQGLAAYNEQFF.